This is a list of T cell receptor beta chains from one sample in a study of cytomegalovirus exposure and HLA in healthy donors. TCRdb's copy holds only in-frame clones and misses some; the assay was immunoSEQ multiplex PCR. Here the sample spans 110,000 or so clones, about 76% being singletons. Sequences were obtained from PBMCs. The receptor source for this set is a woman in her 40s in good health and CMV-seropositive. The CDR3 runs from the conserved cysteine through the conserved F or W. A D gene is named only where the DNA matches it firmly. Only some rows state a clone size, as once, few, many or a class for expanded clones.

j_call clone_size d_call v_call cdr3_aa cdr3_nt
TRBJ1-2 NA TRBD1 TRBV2 CASRATGGYGYTF TGTGCCAGCAGGGCTACAGGGGGATATGGCTACACCTTC
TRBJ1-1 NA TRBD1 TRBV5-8 CASSRTGEAFF TGTGCCAGCAGCCGGACAGGGGAAGCTTTCTTT
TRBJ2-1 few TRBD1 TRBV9 CASSPRTGTSYNEQFF TGTGCCAGCAGCCCCCGGACAGGGACCTCCTACAATGAGCAGTTCTTC
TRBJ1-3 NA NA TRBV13 CASSSGRGLFSGNTIYF TGTGCCAGCAGCTCTGGGCGGGGGCTATTCTCTGGAAACACCATATATTTT
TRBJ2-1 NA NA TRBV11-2 CASSSGLHNEQFF TGTGCCAGCAGCTCAGGACTACACAATGAGCAGTTCTTC
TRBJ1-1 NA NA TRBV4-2 CASSQDLFGAEAFF TGTGCCAGCAGCCAAGATCTTTTTGGAGCTGAAGCTTTCTTT
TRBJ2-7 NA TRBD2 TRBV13 CASSPRDSGVGQYF TGTGCCAGCAGCCCGCGGGATAGCGGGGTCGGGCAGTACTTC
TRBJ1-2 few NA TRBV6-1 CASSEAWRGEGYTF TGTGCCAGCAGTGAAGCGTGGAGGGGTGAGGGCTACACCTTC
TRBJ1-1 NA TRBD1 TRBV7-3 CASRRTGGTEAFF TGTGCCAGCAGGCGCACAGGGGGGACTGAAGCTTTCTTT
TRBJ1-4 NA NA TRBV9 CASSVDQGGNEKLFF TGTGCCAGCAGCGTAGACCAAGGGGGTAATGAAAAACTGTTTTTT
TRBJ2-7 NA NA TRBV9 CASSVGGISYEQYF TGTGCCAGCAGCGTAGGGGGCATTTCCTACGAGCAGTACTTC
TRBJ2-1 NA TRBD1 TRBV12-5 CASASRTGRAHNEQFF TGTGCTAGTGCCTCCAGGACAGGGAGAGCCCACAATGAGCAGTTCTTC
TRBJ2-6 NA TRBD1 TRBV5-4 CASSSAAGQGPGANVLTF TGTGCCAGCAGCTCCGCCGCGGGACAGGGTCCCGGGGCCAACGTCCTGACTTTC
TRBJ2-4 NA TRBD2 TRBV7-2 CASSLVFGGGAKNIQYF TGTGCCAGCAGCTTAGTTTTTGGCGGGGGGGCCAAAAACATTCAGTACTTC
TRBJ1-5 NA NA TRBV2 CASKPGAPQPQHF TGTGCCAGCAAGCCAGGGGCCCCTCAGCCCCAGCATTTT
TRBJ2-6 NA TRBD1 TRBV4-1 CASTQGAHFKLSGANVLTF TGCGCCAGCACCCAGGGGGCCCATTTTAAGCTCTCTGGGGCCAACGTCCTGACTTTC
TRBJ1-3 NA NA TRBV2 CASSYFSGNTIYF TGTGCCAGCAGTTATTTTTCTGGAAACACCATATATTTT
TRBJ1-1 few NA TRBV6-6 CASSYAGTEAFF TGTGCCAGCAGTTACGCAGGGACAGAAGCTTTCTTT
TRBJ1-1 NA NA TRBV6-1 CASSDRRLNTEAFF TGTGCCAGCAGTGATAGGCGGTTGAACACTGAAGCTTTCTTT
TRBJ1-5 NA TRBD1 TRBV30 CAWSLPDRGGQPQHF TGTGCCTGGAGTCTTCCCGACAGGGGCGGTCAGCCCCAGCATTTT
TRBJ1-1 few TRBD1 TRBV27 CASSLGQGSEAFF TGTGCCAGCAGTTTAGGACAGGGGTCTGAAGCTTTCTTT
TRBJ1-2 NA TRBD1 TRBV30 CASGQGFYGYTF TGTGCCTCAGGACAGGGCTTCTATGGCTACACCTTC
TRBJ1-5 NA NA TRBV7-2 CASSLDSSNQPQHF TGTGCCAGCAGCTTGGACAGTAGCAATCAGCCCCAGCATTTT
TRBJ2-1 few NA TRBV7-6 CASSFNIQGNEQFF TGTGCCAGCAGCTTTAATATACAGGGAAATGAGCAGTTCTTC
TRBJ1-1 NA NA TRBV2 CASRGNGGTEAFF TGTGCCAGCAGAGGAAACGGGGGCACTGAAGCTTTCTTT
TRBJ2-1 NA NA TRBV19 CASSIQVSNEQFF TGTGCCAGTAGTATCCAGGTTTCCAATGAGCAGTTCTTC
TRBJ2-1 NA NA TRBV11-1 CASSLSGYNEQFF TGTGCCAGCAGCTTATCAGGCTACAATGAGCAGTTCTTC
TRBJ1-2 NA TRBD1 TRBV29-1 CSGSGQGNYGYTF TGCAGCGGTTCCGGACAGGGGAACTATGGCTACACCTTC
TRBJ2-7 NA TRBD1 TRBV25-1 CASSAQGAYEQYF TGTGCCAGCAGTGCTCAGGGGGCCTACGAGCAGTACTTC